Each of the 11 T cell receptor beta chains below was sequenced from the same sample in a study of read filtering for tumor transcriptome and immune sequencing. Molecular barcoded adaptors covering alpha/delta and beta/gamma chains were used on approximately 400 ng RNA. MiXCR, run by TCRdb on the reads, gives a single entry per CDR3 protein. The table records over 45,000 distinct CDR3 sequences, 20% to 25% of them present only once. Specimen: a population of CD138-negative cells sorted from bone marrow. The receptor source for this set is a donor at least 40 years old with multiple myeloma.

By frequency in the sample, this clonotype is medium-sized. The genes are TRBV7-2 and TRBJ2-1, with D perhaps assigned TRBD1 or TRBD2 (5 bases each). The germline V gene encodes CDR1 SGHTA and CDR2 FQGNSA. V lost 5 bases to trimming and J lost 9 bases, with 20 bases between them. CDR3 length: 15 residues. CDR3 sequence: CASSRLRDPSSEQFF. The DNA for the CDR3 is TGTGCCAGCAGCCGTTTACGGGACCCTTCATCTGAGCAGTTCTTC.

This clonotype was recorded only once. A read error is possible here, since a much larger clone lies one base away. This chain joins TRBV29-1 and TRBJ2-5; the D call may be TRBD1 or TRBD2 (6 bases each). The CDR3 sequence is 13 residues long. The germline V gene has CDR1 SQVTM and CDR2 ANQGSEA. CDR3 DNA sequence: TGCAGCGTCGCCTTGGGGGGCCTTGAGATCCAGTACTTC. Translating gives CSVALGGLEIQYF.

The gene calls are TRBV19 and TRBJ1-1, with D unclear. In germline, CDR1 is LNHDA, CDR2 SQIVND (reference sequence). The CDR3 is 13 amino acids. Trimming stripped 2 bases from V and 1 base from J, with 5 bases between. DNA for the CDR3: TGTGCCAGTAGTATAACAAGGAACACTGAAGCTTTCTTT. Amino acid sequence: CASSITRNTEAFF.

This clonotype was observed at least ten times. Here the CDR3 reads CASSPRVRAGTEAFF. The CDR3 DNA sequence: TGTGCCAGCAGCCCAAGAGTCAGGGCTGGCACTGAAGCTTTCTTT. The chain recombines TRBV3-1 with TRBJ1-1; a weak D match, TRBD1 (5 bases). Trimming pared 4 bases from V and 4 bases from J, leaving 16 bases between. CDR1 and CDR2 from the germline V gene are LGHDT and YNNKEL (reference sequence). The CDR3 is 15 amino acids.

This clonotype was seen at least ten times. This chain connects TRBV6-2 or TRBV6-3 to TRBJ2-3, with 8 bases fitting TRBD2. Losses at the gene ends were 5 bases for V and 8 bases for J; bases not matched to a gene: 3. Germline V CDR1 and CDR2: MNHEY, SVGEGT. There are 12 residues in the CDR3. CDR3 protein: CASSIREGTQYF. The CDR3 region has the DNA TGTGCCAGCAGTATACGGGAGGGTACGCAGTATTTT.

This clonotype was seen repeatedly, ten times or more. CDR3 region: CASSQEADQETQYF. DNA of the CDR3: TGCGCCAGCAGCCAAGAGGCAGACCAAGAGACCCAGTACTTC. V is TRBV4-1 and J is TRBJ2-5; D remains unclear. The CDR3 runs to 14 residues. CDR1 and CDR2 (germline): MGHRA, YSYEKL. V lost 0 bases and J lost 0, with 5 bases in between.

A note on this clonotype: A much larger clone sits a single nucleotide away, making a read error possible. The rearrangement links TRBV20-1 to TRBJ2-1, with D unresolved. Germline CDR1 reads DFQATT; CDR2 reads SNEGSKA (reference sequence). The CDR3 extends over 13 amino acids. V dropped 1 base and J dropped 9 bases, with 13 bases sitting between them. The CDR3 loop is CSARGLLSSEQFF. The CDR3 nucleotides are TGCAGTGCTAGAGGCCTTCTTAGCAGTGAGCAGTTCTTC.

This clonotype has only a few counts. Here the CDR3 reads CASSPSGREAYGYTF. CDR3 in DNA: TGTGCCAGCAGTCCCTCGGGCAGGGAGGCCTATGGCTACACCTTC. The chain joins TRBV12-3 or TRBV12-4 to TRBJ1-2; D is possibly TRBD1 (5 bases). Between the trimmed V and J ends, which lost 5 bases and 4 bases, there was a span of 17 bases. This CDR3 is 15 amino acids long.

This clonotype was counted at least ten times. The chain joins TRBV28 to TRBJ2-1; D may be TRBD2 (6 bases). V shed 2 bases and J shed 7 bases, with 12 bases lying between them. Per germline, CDR1 MDHEN and CDR2 SYDVKM. This CDR3 is built from 14 residues. The CDR3 bases are TGTGCCAGCAGTTTAGCTAGCGCCAGAAATGAGCAGTTCTTC. This translates into CASSLASARNEQFF.

This clonotype appeared many times. The chain combines TRBV6-5 with TRBJ2-5, with 9 positions matching TRBD2. The CDR3 has 17 residues. Trimming took 0 bases from V and 4 from J; bases not matched to a gene: 9. Germline-derived CDR1 and CDR2 are MNHEY and SVGAGI. The CDR3: CASSYSRGGGAGETQYF. CDR3 DNA sequence: TGTGCCAGCAGTTACTCTCGAGGCGGGGGGGCGGGAGAGACCCAGTACTTC.

A word on this clonotype: A read error may account for a junction end that differs from germline. V usage is TRBV5-1 and J usage is TRBJ1-1, with D perhaps TRBD1 (6 bases). The CDR3 runs 13 residues. Germline V gene sequence: CDR1 SGHRS, CDR2 YFSETQ. CDR3 nucleotide sequence: TGCGCCAGCAGCTTGTTGGGGGGCACTGAAGCTCTCTTT. Encoded protein: CASSLLGGTEALF.